This T cell receptor (beta chain) was identified in a study of blood T cell repertoires in COVID-19 (dated by TCRdb to 2018 to 2021). About the full investigation: The collaborator samples originated in the United States, Italy and Spain and spanned the acute and convalescent phases of COVID-19. The material from the prospective study consisted of cDNA or gDNA derived from T cells, B-cell-depleted T cells, or PBMCs. Deeply sampled blood TCRbeta repertoires from subjects exposed to, actively infected with, or recovered from COVID-19 were included in the dataset. A freely available public database, intended as a resource for researchers studying the immune response to SARS-CoV-2, is where the repertoires were released. Samples were obtained from the ongoing ImmuneRACE study (first 160 participants) and from roughly 1,300 subjects provided by 6 global collaborators. Sample metadata almost always included a de-identified subject ID, COVID-19 status, age in years and sex. HLA class I and class II types, where available, came from metadata supplied by the sample provider rather than from assay-based typing.

TCRbeta CDR3 regions were amplified from genomic DNA using the immunoSEQ Assay, a bias-controlled multiplex PCR. On the authors' methods: Nucleated cell counts per sample were estimated from amplification of reference gene primers within the assay. To quantify the absolute abundance of each unique TCRbeta CDR3 rearrangement, sequence reads were collapsed and filtered. For each sample, productive Simpson clonality was calculated as the square root of Simpson's diversity index across productive rearrangements. Not all clones reach the TCRdb copy of this immuneACCESS table, which keeps in-frame sequences only. Checked studies attribute under half of the gap to unresolved V genes and leave the rest unexplained. That table supplies the V and J calls and clone size; D and trimming were determined from the DNA. This sample is represented by 75,000 to 90,000 clones; approximately 78% of them were singletons. Approximately 34% of the sample goes to the ten largest clones.

The full study reports these points: How much clinical and demographic metadata was included differed by source and by participant, and the metadata was provided uncurated.

Comments on this clone: No antigen is known for it. No much larger clone is present one base from it, and per-base qualities are unavailable.

In Seattle, one collaborating source enrolled patients while the infection was active and tracked those patients longitudinally over the course of disease. Collaborating institutions collected whole blood in K2EDTA tubes following their own protocols. Collaborator samples were shipped for TCRbeta analysis as frozen whole blood, isolated PBMCs, or DNA extracted from either sample type. The CDR3, from cysteine to phenylalanine, totals 14 residues. CDR3 DNA only is kept here, 42 bases in frame from base 1. The junction carries 13 bases between V and J, which are trimmed by 4 bases and 4 bases respectively. The germline V gene sets CDR1 to SGHAT and CDR2 to FQNNGV.

The TCR comes from a man between 60 and 75 years old with COVID-19, enrolled during active disease. Material: peripheral blood. The chain uses TRBV11-2 and TRBJ1-2; TRBD1 might be the D gene, on 6 matching bases. At the DNA level, the sequence is TGTGCCAGCAGCTCACAGGGATACCTCTATGGCTACACCTTC. Translated, this gives CASSSQGYLYGYTF.